These 8 T cell receptor beta chains share one sample of origin, sequenced in a study of breast tumors, draining lymph nodes, adjacent tissues. The lymph nodes were axillary draining lymph nodes from breast cancer patients. TCRdb re-analysed the multiplex PCR reads in MiXCR, keeping a single row per CDR3 protein. There are 130,000 or so distinct CDR3 sequences in the sample; 20% to 25% occur only once, and more than 2.5% lies in the top ten. Material for sequencing was axillary lymph node tissue. These receptors were obtained from a female donor with breast cancer. Some clones in this sample may be carry-over from other donors' samples.

This clonotype was seen repeatedly, ten times or more. The chain is built from TRBV5-1 and TRBJ2-7, with D possibly TRBD1 on 5 matching bases. Germline-derived CDR1 and CDR2 are SGHRS and YFSETQ. Trimming took off 0 bases at V and 2 bases at J, with 12 bases between the two ends. CDR3 length: 15 amino acids. CDR3 sequence (DNA): TGCGCCAGCAGCTTGGACGGACAAAGAACCTACGAGCAGTACTTC. This codes for CASSLDGQRTYEQYF.

With respect to this clonotype: Given a much more abundant clone one base away, this may be a read error. The J gene is TRBJ1-2, the V gene TRBV9; D unresolved. The germline gives CDR1 SGDLS, CDR2 YYNGEE. The CDR3 totals 15 residues. The CDR3 loop is CASSVGPTGSMGYSF. As DNA, the CDR3 is TGTGCCAGCAGCGTAGGCCCCACGGGTTCAATGGGCTACTCCTTC.

Remarks on this clonotype: Given a much more abundant clone one base away, this may be a read error. This chain uses TRBV30 with TRBJ1-5; TRBD1 is a possible D gene (5 bases). From germline, CDR1 is GTSNPN and CDR2 SVGIG (reference sequence). The CDR3 extends over 13 amino acids. In nucleotides, the CDR3 is TGTGCCTGGAGTACTCTCCCGGGGCAGCCCCAGCGTTTT. It is translated as CAWSTLPGQPQRF.

Comments on this clonotype: This may be a read error: a much more frequent sequence differs by one nucleotide. The chain is built from TRBV4-3 and TRBJ2-6, with D perhaps matching TRBD1 (6 bases). The germline V gene has CDR1 LGHNA and CDR2 YSLEER. CDR3 length: 17 amino acids. In DNA form, the CDR3 reads TGCGCCAGCAGCCAAGCGACACAGGGAATTGGGGCCGACGTCCTGACTTTC. It specifies CASSQATQGIGADVLTF.

This clonotype was counted ten times or more. The chain links TRBV18 to TRBJ1-2, with D perhaps TRBD1 (5 bases). This CDR3 has 12 amino acids. V lost 6 bases and J lost 5, with 10 bases in between. Germline CDR1 reads KGHSH; CDR2 reads LQKENI. DNA of the CDR3: TGTGCCAGCTCCCGGGACGAATATGGCTACACCTTC. Its protein is CASSRDEYGYTF.

Ten or more counts support this clonotype. CDR3 loop: CASSQETANEQFF. In nucleotides, the CDR3 is TGCGCCAGCAGCCAAGAAACGGCGAATGAGCAGTTCTTC. The genes are TRBV4-1 and TRBJ2-1; D not resolved. This CDR3 is 13 amino acids long. Germline CDR1 and CDR2: MGHRA and YSYEKL. The V end lost 0 bases, the J end lost 7 bases, and 7 bases lay between the germline ends.

This clonotype was picked up many times. Compared with germline, one end of the junction differs, possibly owing to a read error. This chain connects TRBV7-9 to TRBJ2-1; 11 bases match TRBD2. This CDR3 region has 17 residues. CDR1 SEHNR and CDR2 FQNEAQ come from the germline V gene (reference sequence). The CDR3 protein is CASSVAGGSSSYNEQFF. The CDR3 bases are TGTGCCAGCAGCGTAGCGGGAGGGTCTAGCTCCTACAATGAGCAGTTCTTC.

Many counts were recorded for this clonotype. This sequence joins TRBV6-5 and TRBJ2-7, with 12 bases identical to TRBD1. The CDR3 is made up of 14 amino acids. With V trimmed by 6 bases and J by 6 bases, 6 bases remained unmatched. From germline, CDR1 is MNHEY and CDR2 SVGAGI. This CDR3 reads CASRTRDRGLEQYF. Written as DNA, the CDR3 is TGTGCCAGCAGGACCCGGGACAGGGGGCTCGAGCAGTACTTC.